The 16 T cell receptor beta chains below were found in one sample sequenced in a study of lymphopenia after photon versus proton radiotherapy. The method was immunoSEQ multiplex PCR; TCRdb's version includes in-frame clones alone and lacks a portion of them. The table has 77,000 or so clones, around 80% seen once; the top ten hold 1.3% to 1.5%. The sample here was peripheral blood, taken from a patient treated with proton-based radiotherapy. The receptor source for this set is a man aged 60 to 69 with pancreatic cancer.

The V call is TRBV6-1, the J call TRBJ1-2, with a weak D call TRBD1 (6 bases). Trimming removed 5 bases at V and 5 bases at J, with 15 bases between. The length of the CDR3 is 14 residues. Germline lookup yields CDR1 MNHNS and CDR2 SASEGT. CDR3 nucleotides: TGTGCCAGCAGTAAAGACAGGAATCGGTATGGCTACACCTTC. Its translation: CASSKDRNRYGYTF.

The chain has TRBV10-3 and TRBJ2-7; the D is unclear. The CDR3 has 13 residues. CDR1 is ENHRY, CDR2 SYGVKD, per germline. Trimming pared 5 bases from V and 3 bases from J, leaving 11 bases between. The CDR3: CAISPEPVYEQYF. The CDR3 DNA reads TGTGCCATCAGTCCAGAACCAGTCTACGAGCAGTACTTC.

The rearrangement links TRBV29-1 to TRBJ2-7, with 7 bases fitting TRBD2. The ends lost 1 base at V and 6 bases at J; junction bases unmatched: 9. Germline V gives CDR1 SQVTM, CDR2 ANQGSEA. This CDR3 region has 14 residues. CDR3 protein: CSVEGPLWGGEQYF. In nucleotides, the CDR3 is TGCAGCGTTGAAGGACCCTTATGGGGGGGCGAGCAGTACTTC.

J is TRBJ1-6 and V is TRBV9; D gene ambiguous. CDR3 length equals 15 residues. The V and J ends lost 1 base and 7 bases respectively, with 12 bases between them. CDR1 is SGDLS, CDR2 YYNGEE, per germline. This chain's CDR3 is CASSVTVTENSPLHF. The CDR3 coding sequence is TGTGCCAGCAGCGTAACGGTCACTGAGAATTCACCCCTCCACTTT.

This sequence joins TRBV7-9 and TRBJ2-1; D may be TRBD1 (5 bases). The CDR3 runs 13 residues. The V end was cut by 3 bases, the J end by 7 bases, with 10 bases between. Germline CDR1 reads SEHNR; CDR2 reads FQNEAQ (reference sequence). The CDR3 coding sequence is TGTGCCAGCAGCTTGCAGGGATTTAATGAGCAGTTCTTC. It is translated as CASSLQGFNEQFF.

This clone was detected once. The chain couples TRBV9 to TRBJ2-1; D assignment may be TRBD1 or TRBD2 (5 bases each). The CDR3 extends over 16 amino acids. V was clipped by 0 bases and J by 8 bases, with 18 bases between them. The V gene's germline CDR1 is SGDLS and CDR2 YYNGEE. The CDR3 DNA reads as TGTGCCAGCAGCGTAGGGGGCCCCCGGGGTCTCCATGAGCAGTTCTTC. Translating gives CASSVGGPRGLHEQFF.

V and J are TRBV7-6 and TRBJ2-1; no clear D gene. Germline V gene lookup returns CDR1 SGHVS and CDR2 FNYEAQ. Between the trimmed V and J ends, which lost 3 bases and 2 bases, there was a span of 11 bases. CDR3 length equals 15 residues. The CDR3 DNA follows: TGTGCCAGCAGCTTGACCCCCGGAGCCTACAATGAGCAGTTCTTC. Protein sequence: CASSLTPGAYNEQFF.

The chain combines TRBV19 with TRBJ2-3, with 7 bases matching TRBD1. The germline V gene encodes CDR1 LNHDA and CDR2 SQIVND (reference sequence). J lost 0 bases, V lost 5 bases, and 5 bases had no gene match. The length of the CDR3 is 15 residues. CDR3 residues: CASSPRDSSTDTQYF. For the CDR3, the DNA is TGTGCCAGTAGTCCTCGGGACAGTAGCACAGATACGCAGTATTTT.

The CDR3 reads CASSQPHQRGFRDSEPYNEQFF. Here the CDR3 DNA reads TGCGCCAGCAGCCAGCCACATCAAAGGGGCTTTAGGGACTCTGAACCCTACAATGAGCAGTTCTTC. This chain links TRBV5-1 with TRBJ2-1, with a tentative D call TRBD2 (6 bases). This CDR3 has 22 residues. The ends were cut back, 4 bases at V and 2 bases at J, with 34 bases in the middle. The V gene's germline CDR1 is SGHRS and CDR2 YFSETQ.

V is TRBV10-3 and J is TRBJ2-1; 7 bases line up with TRBD2. The CDR3 has 16 residues. Unmatched junction bases numbered 10, after V lost 4 bases and J lost 4 bases. The germline V gene encodes CDR1 ENHRY and CDR2 SYGVKD. In DNA, the CDR3 is TGTGCCATCAGTGGAGGCGGACTAGAGGGTTACAATGAGCAGTTCTTC. This encodes CAISGGGLEGYNEQFF.

The chain has TRBV9 and TRBJ1-1; no clear D gene. The CDR3 runs to 14 residues. V was pared by 2 bases and J by 0 bases, with 8 bases between. Germline assignment: CDR1 SGDLS and CDR2 YYNGEE. In DNA, the CDR3 is TGTGCCAGCAGCGTGGGGAACTTGAACACTGAAGCTTTCTTT. It is translated as CASSVGNLNTEAFF.

The chain employs TRBV6-5 and TRBJ2-7; D possibly corresponds to TRBD1 (6 bases). Germline CDR1 is MNHEY and CDR2 is SVGAGI. V was trimmed by 2 bases and J by 2 bases, leaving 16 bases between them. The CDR3 is 16 amino acids. CDR3 sequence: CASSYVRLGAPYEQYF. Written as DNA, the CDR3 is TGTGCCAGCAGTTACGTCAGATTGGGGGCCCCCTACGAGCAGTACTTC.

This chain links TRBV4-2 with TRBJ2-2; 8 positions agree with TRBD2. This CDR3 comprises 17 residues. Germline V gives CDR1 LGHNA, CDR2 YNFKEQ. V trimming: 6 bases; J trimming: 0 bases; junction bases outside the gene matches: 9. This CDR3 is CASRDKAGVTNTGELFF. For the CDR3, the DNA is TGTGCCAGCAGGGATAAAGCGGGAGTGACGAACACCGGGGAGCTGTTTTTT.

The chain is built from TRBV7-9 and TRBJ2-7, with D perhaps given as TRBD1 or TRBD2 (5 bases each). Between the trimmed V and J ends, which lost 0 bases and 1 base, there was a span of 13 bases. CDR1 SEHNR and CDR2 FQNEAQ come from the germline V gene (reference sequence). The CDR3 loop spans 16 amino acids. CDR3 coding DNA: TGTGCCAGCAGCTTAGCAGGGACCCCGACTTCCTACGAGCAGTACTTC. Protein product: CASSLAGTPTSYEQYF.

The gene calls are TRBV11-2 and TRBJ1-4, with D tentatively TRBD1 (5 bases). This CDR3 is built from 17 residues. Germline CDR1 and CDR2: SGHAT and FQNNGV. V gave up 5 bases and J gave up 0 bases, with 16 bases separating them. The CDR3 loop is CASSPRLTTATNEKLFF. DNA for the CDR3: TGTGCCAGCAGCCCCCGTCTCACGACAGCAACTAATGAAAAACTGTTTTTT. Full variable domain (outside the CDR3, taken from reference TRBV11-2 and TRBJ1-4): EAGVAQSPRYKIIEKRQSVAFWCNPISGHATLYWYQQILGQGPKLLIQFQNNGVVDDSQLPKDRFSAERLKGVDSTLKIQPAKLEDSAVYLCASSPRLTTATNEKLFFGSGTQLSVL.

The rearrangement uses TRBV11-2 and TRBJ2-3; the D gene is possibly TRBD1 (7 bases). CDR1 is SGHAT and CDR2 is FQNNGV in the germline V gene. V lost 5 bases to trimming and J lost 2 bases, with 20 bases between them. The CDR3 spans 17 residues. The DNA for the CDR3 is TGTGCCAGCAGCCGATTGGGCAGGGGGAGGACCACAGATACGCAGTATTTT. Its protein product is CASSRLGRGRTTDTQYF.